The present T cell receptor beta chain was sequenced within a study of blood T cell repertoires in COVID-19. Overall study context: Collection of acute and convalescent COVID-19 samples took place in the United States, Italy and Spain. Nucleic acid was either cDNA or gDNA, and it came from T cells, B-cell-depleted T cells, or PBMCs.

Authors' analysis steps: The assay estimated nucleated cells by amplifying reference gene primers. TCRdb's copy holds only in-frame clones and misses some; the assay was immunoSEQ multiplex PCR. That table supplies the V and J calls and clone size; D and trimming were determined from the DNA. The sample contains some 150,000 clones, roughly 84% of which appear only once. CDR3 length: 14 amino acids. From germline, CDR1 is SEHNR and CDR2 FQNEAQ (reference sequence). Trimming stripped 6 bases from V and 5 bases from J, with 16 bases between. The sample was peripheral blood. The chain combines TRBV7-9 with TRBJ2-5, with D perhaps TRBD2 (7 bases). The sequence came from a woman aged 60-75 years with acute or convalescent COVID-19. This chain's CDR3 is CASRLTGGRETQYF. The CDR3 nucleotides are TGTGCCAGCAGGCTGACGGGGGGCCGGGAGACCCAGTACTTC.